The subject of this entry is one T cell receptor beta chain. This clone was counted only a few times. It lacks a known antigen. Base qualities are not provided; no much larger clone lies one nucleotide away. The same CDR3 can be traced to other DNA sequences in this sample. TCRbeta CDR3 regions were profiled by bias-controlled multiplex PCR amplification of genomic DNA with the immunoSEQ Assay. The authors' pipeline ran thus. The absolute abundance of each unique TCRbeta CDR3 region was quantified after sequences were collapsed and filtered. Differential abundance was tested with two models: a binomial (Fisher-equivalent) model and a beta-binomial model that adds time-dependent variance fitted from healthy donors. Clones with fewer than 5 combined templates were removed, and differential abundance was called for clones with a Benjamini-Hochberg FDR below 0.01. In the beta-binomial model, variance was expressed as a function of the total template count across the two samples, in the form v = (b*log(k)+a)^2. TCRdb provides this immuneACCESS table in a form limited to in-frame rearrangements. Some clones are lacking; in checked studies, under half of them reflect an unresolved V gene, and why the rest are absent is not known. V and J calls and clone size are copied from that table; D and trimming were computed from the DNA. The sample table lists approximately 90,000 clones, about 86% of them with a count of one. The ten largest clones add up to over 5% of the sample.

No immune events such as infections were documented for the healthy donors during the collection period. To calibrate time-dependent variance in a beta-binomial model of T-cell clone differential abundance, blood repertoires from healthy donors were used as a training cohort. The training cohort was composed of some ten healthy donors, 3 female and 7 male. An age range of roughly 25 to 70 years, with an average of approximately 43 years, was recorded for the donors. Whole blood from each healthy donor was obtained from a commercial supplier and was collected at three time points approximately 15 days apart. For immunosequencing, genomic DNA was extracted from whole blood that had not been sorted. The sample originates from a study of identifying expanded T cells in peripheral blood (dated 2019 in TCRdb). Turning to the overall study: Separate aliquots of the same genomic DNA pool were sequenced to produce technical replicates, and four replicates were compared in pairs. Overall study outcomes, separate from this receptor: The authors expected that over much longer intervals, such as months to years, biological variance in healthy repertoires might increase even further. Variance in clone template counts between roughly two-week samples significantly increased with total template count across all healthy donors. Across all healthy-donor time intervals, the beta-binomial model significantly cut both the number of clones called differentially abundant and the false-positive rate. Between technical replicates the binomial model flagged approximately 1.2 differentially abundant clones, whereas over around 2 weeks the binomial model flagged about 16.4 and over approximately four weeks about 19.

The germline V gene encodes CDR1 GTSNPN and CDR2 SVGIG (reference sequence). Inclusive of the bounding cysteine and phenylalanine, the CDR3 is 11 residues long. Only CDR3 DNA is held: 33 bases, read in frame from base 1. Deletion took 3 bases off V and 8 bases off J, with a span of 10 bases between the germline ends. The source is a person aged 18 to 75 in good health. This chain joins TRBV30 to TRBJ1-1, with the D gene not confidently named. What was sequenced was blood. The DNA is as follows: TGTGCCTGGAGCAGGACGGAAGAAGCTTTCTTT. Its protein product is CAWSRTEEAFF.